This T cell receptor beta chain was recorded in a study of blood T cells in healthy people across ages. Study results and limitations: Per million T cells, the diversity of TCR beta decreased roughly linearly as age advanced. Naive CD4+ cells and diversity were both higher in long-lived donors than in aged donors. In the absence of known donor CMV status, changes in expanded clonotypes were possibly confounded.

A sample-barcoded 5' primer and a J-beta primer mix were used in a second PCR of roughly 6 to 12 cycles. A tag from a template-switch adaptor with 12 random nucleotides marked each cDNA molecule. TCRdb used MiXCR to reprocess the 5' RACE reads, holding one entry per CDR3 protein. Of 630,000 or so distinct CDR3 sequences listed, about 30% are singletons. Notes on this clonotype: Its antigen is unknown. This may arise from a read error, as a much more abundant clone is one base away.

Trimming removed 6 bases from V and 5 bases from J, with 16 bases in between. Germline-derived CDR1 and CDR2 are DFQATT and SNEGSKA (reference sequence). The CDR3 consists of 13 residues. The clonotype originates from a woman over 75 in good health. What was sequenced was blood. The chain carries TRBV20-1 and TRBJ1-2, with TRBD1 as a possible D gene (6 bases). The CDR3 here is CSAAQTGPYGYTF. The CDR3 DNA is TGCAGTGCCGCCCAGACAGGCCCTTATGGCTACACCTTC.